Listed below are T cell receptor beta chains from one sample, sequenced in a study of blood T cell repertoires in COVID-19. Sequenced by immunoSEQ multiplex PCR; TCRdb stores in-frame clones only, minus some. The sample yields 250,000 to 350,000 clones, around 91% seen once. The sequenced sample was peripheral blood. The receptors come from a woman aged 60-70 years with acute or convalescent COVID-19. The CDR3 runs from the conserved cysteine through the conserved F or W. Fields, in order: CDR3 DNA, CDR3 protein, V gene, clone size, J gene, D gene. The D gene is left open where the match is weak. A clone size is listed for some rows: how often the clone was seen (once, few, many), or a class if it is expanded.

cdr3_nt: TGTGCCAGCAGCTCGGGGACAGTTAGCAATCAGCCCCAGCATTTT
cdr3_aa: CASSSGTVSNQPQHF
v_call: TRBV11-2
clone_size: NA
j_call: TRBJ1-5
d_call: TRBD1

cdr3_nt: TGCGCCAGCAGCCCTAGCTCTAGCGGGATTATGAACACCGGGGAGCTGTTTTTT
cdr3_aa: CASSPSSSGIMNTGELFF
v_call: TRBV5-1
clone_size: NA
j_call: TRBJ2-2
d_call: TRBD2

cdr3_nt: TGTGCCAGCAGCGTAGGACAGGGCACAGGAAACACCATATATTTT
cdr3_aa: CASSVGQGTGNTIYF
v_call: TRBV9
clone_size: NA
j_call: TRBJ1-3
d_call: TRBD1

cdr3_nt: TGCGCCAGCAGGGACATCAATGAGCAGTTCTTC
cdr3_aa: CASRDINEQFF
v_call: TRBV5-1
clone_size: few
j_call: TRBJ2-1
d_call: NA

cdr3_nt: TGTGCCACCAGTGATCCGCGGGGGGGGCAGGAAGAGCAGTACTTC
cdr3_aa: CATSDPRGGQEEQYF
v_call: TRBV24-1
clone_size: NA
j_call: TRBJ2-7
d_call: TRBD2

cdr3_nt: TGTGCCAGCAGTTACGACACAGAGAACACTGAAGCTTTCTTT
cdr3_aa: CASSYDTENTEAFF
v_call: TRBV6-2/TRBV6-3
clone_size: NA
j_call: TRBJ1-1
d_call: NA

cdr3_nt: TGTGCCAGCAGCTTAGCGCGTCAGGGGGAACTGTTTTTT
cdr3_aa: CASSLARQGELFF
v_call: TRBV7-9
clone_size: NA
j_call: TRBJ1-4
d_call: TRBD1

cdr3_nt: TGTGCCTGGAGCAGCGAAGCGGCCTATGGCTACACCTTC
cdr3_aa: CAWSSEAAYGYTF
v_call: TRBV30
clone_size: NA
j_call: TRBJ1-2
d_call: NA

cdr3_nt: TGCGCCAGCAGCCAAGATGCCGGCTATGGCTACACCTTC
cdr3_aa: CASSQDAGYGYTF
v_call: TRBV4-3
clone_size: NA
j_call: TRBJ1-2
d_call: NA

cdr3_nt: TGTGCCAGCAGTTCCCTCCCCCAGAGGGCTGAAGCTTTCTTT
cdr3_aa: CASSSLPQRAEAFF
v_call: TRBV11-2
clone_size: NA
j_call: TRBJ1-1
d_call: NA

cdr3_nt: TGTGCCAGCAGTGCCGACGGAGTCATCGAGACCCAGTACTTC
cdr3_aa: CASSADGVIETQYF
v_call: TRBV28
clone_size: NA
j_call: TRBJ2-5
d_call: NA

cdr3_nt: TGCGCCAGCAGCCTTCGCAGACAAGAGACCCAGTACTTC
cdr3_aa: CASSLRRQETQYF
v_call: TRBV4-3
clone_size: once
j_call: TRBJ2-5
d_call: NA

cdr3_nt: TGTGCCAGCAGCTCACAGGCCCTGAACACTGAAGCTTTCTTT
cdr3_aa: CASSSQALNTEAFF
v_call: TRBV7-2
clone_size: NA
j_call: TRBJ1-1
d_call: NA

cdr3_nt: TGTGCCAGCAGCCCCCAAAGGGGAGGGTGGCAAGAGACCCAGTACTTC
cdr3_aa: CASSPQRGGWQETQYF
v_call: TRBV28
clone_size: NA
j_call: TRBJ2-5
d_call: TRBD2

cdr3_nt: TGCAGCGTTTTAGACAGGGGCAATTCACCCCTCCACTTT
cdr3_aa: CSVLDRGNSPLHF
v_call: TRBV29-1
clone_size: NA
j_call: TRBJ1-6
d_call: TRBD1

cdr3_nt: TGTGCCAGCAGCTTTGGGACAGCAGGGGAGGAATCACCCCTCCACTTT
cdr3_aa: CASSFGTAGEESPLHF
v_call: TRBV7-6
clone_size: NA
j_call: TRBJ1-6
d_call: TRBD1

cdr3_nt: TGTGCCAGCTCCCCCGATCAGGGGCGTGAGCAGTACTTC
cdr3_aa: CASSPDQGREQYF
v_call: TRBV18
clone_size: NA
j_call: TRBJ2-7
d_call: NA

cdr3_nt: TGTGCCAGCAGTTTCGGGGAGGGGGGTCAGCCCCAGCATTTT
cdr3_aa: CASSFGEGGQPQHF
v_call: TRBV28
clone_size: NA
j_call: TRBJ1-5
d_call: NA

cdr3_nt: TGTGCCAGCAGCTTAACGTCCGGGGGAAACACCATATATTTT
cdr3_aa: CASSLTSGGNTIYF
v_call: TRBV7-3
clone_size: few
j_call: TRBJ1-3
d_call: NA

cdr3_nt: TGTGCCAACAGTTACTCAAGACACCAAGACACTGAAGCTTTCTTT
cdr3_aa: CANSYSRHQDTEAFF
v_call: TRBV6-2/TRBV6-3
clone_size: NA
j_call: TRBJ1-1
d_call: NA

cdr3_nt: TGTGCCACCAGTGGGCCAGGGGTTAACTATGGCTACACCTTC
cdr3_aa: CATSGPGVNYGYTF
v_call: TRBV24-1
clone_size: NA
j_call: TRBJ1-2
d_call: NA

cdr3_nt: TGTGCCAGCAGCGGCGGACTAGTTACTAGCACAGATACGCAGTATTTT
cdr3_aa: CASSGGLVTSTDTQYF
v_call: TRBV5-4
clone_size: NA
j_call: TRBJ2-3
d_call: TRBD2

cdr3_nt: TGTGCCAGCAGTTTTCCGGGAGGGGTCCCAAACGGTGAGCAGTTCTTC
cdr3_aa: CASSFPGGVPNGEQFF
v_call: TRBV27
clone_size: NA
j_call: TRBJ2-1
d_call: TRBD2

cdr3_nt: TGTGCCAGCAGTTTCTCGACCGACAGGGCGGCTTTCTTT
cdr3_aa: CASSFSTDRAAFF
v_call: TRBV12-3/TRBV12-4
clone_size: few
j_call: TRBJ1-1
d_call: TRBD1

cdr3_nt: TGCAGCGTTGCCTCGCCAGCGGGGAACACCGGGGAGCTGTTTTTT
cdr3_aa: CSVASPAGNTGELFF
v_call: TRBV29-1
clone_size: NA
j_call: TRBJ2-2
d_call: NA

cdr3_nt: TGTGCCAGCAGCTCGATTGGGGCCTCTGGGGAGACCCAGTACTTC
cdr3_aa: CASSSIGASGETQYF
v_call: TRBV7-8
clone_size: NA
j_call: TRBJ2-5
d_call: NA

cdr3_nt: TGTGCCAGCAGCTCTCGCGGGGGGCTGAATACGCAGTATTTT
cdr3_aa: CASSSRGGLNTQYF
v_call: TRBV5-4
clone_size: NA
j_call: TRBJ2-3
d_call: TRBD2

cdr3_nt: TGTGCCAGCAGTGAATCCTGGGGGGTAAATAATTCACCCCTCCACTTT
cdr3_aa: CASSESWGVNNSPLHF
v_call: TRBV6-1
clone_size: NA
j_call: TRBJ1-6
d_call: NA

cdr3_nt: TGTGCCAGCAGCCAACGTAGAAACAGTCTAAAATTACAAGAGACCCAGTACTTC
cdr3_aa: CASSQRRNSLKLQETQYF
v_call: TRBV14
clone_size: NA
j_call: TRBJ2-5
d_call: NA

cdr3_nt: TGTGCCAGCAGCCCCAGAGCCCGGGACTCGAACTACGAGCAGTACTTC
cdr3_aa: CASSPRARDSNYEQYF
v_call: TRBV9
clone_size: NA
j_call: TRBJ2-7
d_call: NA

cdr3_nt: TGTGCCAGCAACCTAGCAAGTTCCTACGAGCAGTACTTC
cdr3_aa: CASNLASSYEQYF
v_call: TRBV6-5
clone_size: NA
j_call: TRBJ2-7
d_call: NA

cdr3_nt: TGTGCCAGCAGCCAAGGGGCGGGGGCGCGCACCGGGGAGCTGTTTTTT
cdr3_aa: CASSQGAGARTGELFF
v_call: TRBV3-1/TRBV3-2
clone_size: once
j_call: TRBJ2-2
d_call: NA

cdr3_nt: TGCGCCAGTACCCTTTTCGCAGGGGGTTTCACTGAAGCTTTCTTT
cdr3_aa: CASTLFAGGFTEAFF
v_call: TRBV4-3
clone_size: NA
j_call: TRBJ1-1
d_call: TRBD1

cdr3_nt: TGTGCCAGCAGTAGGACAGGCCCCGGGGAGCTGTTTTTT
cdr3_aa: CASSRTGPGELFF
v_call: TRBV27
clone_size: NA
j_call: TRBJ2-2
d_call: TRBD1

cdr3_nt: TGTGCCAGCAGCGCATTTGGGGGGAGTATCGGGGAGCTGTTTTTT
cdr3_aa: CASSAFGGSIGELFF
v_call: TRBV7-8
clone_size: NA
j_call: TRBJ2-2
d_call: NA

cdr3_nt: TGTGCCAGCAGTCTTTGGGCAGAAAACACCGGGGAGCTGTTTTTT
cdr3_aa: CASSLWAENTGELFF
v_call: TRBV6-5
clone_size: NA
j_call: TRBJ2-2
d_call: NA

cdr3_nt: TGTGCCAGCAGCCAGGCGGGGGGCTCGGGCTATGGCTACACCTTC
cdr3_aa: CASSQAGGSGYGYTF
v_call: TRBV7-8
clone_size: NA
j_call: TRBJ1-2
d_call: NA

cdr3_nt: TGTGCCACCAGTCGGGGACAGGAAGGGACCCAGTACTTC
cdr3_aa: CATSRGQEGTQYF
v_call: TRBV24-1
clone_size: NA
j_call: TRBJ2-5
d_call: TRBD1

cdr3_nt: TGTGCCAGCAGCTTACCAGGGTTGCATGGCTACACCTTC
cdr3_aa: CASSLPGLHGYTF
v_call: TRBV7-9
clone_size: NA
j_call: TRBJ1-2
d_call: NA

cdr3_nt: TGCACCAGCAGCCAAGGGCGGGAGAAATCTGGGGCCAACGTCCTGACTTTC
cdr3_aa: CTSSQGREKSGANVLTF
v_call: TRBV1
clone_size: NA
j_call: TRBJ2-6
d_call: NA

cdr3_nt: TGTGCCAGCGCAGGTTTCTCCTACGAGCAGTACTTC
cdr3_aa: CASAGFSYEQYF
v_call: TRBV28
clone_size: NA
j_call: TRBJ2-7
d_call: NA

cdr3_nt: TGTGCCAGCAGCACACGACAGGGACGTGAGCAGTACTTC
cdr3_aa: CASSTRQGREQYF
v_call: TRBV5-5
clone_size: many
j_call: TRBJ2-7
d_call: TRBD1

cdr3_nt: TGTGCCAGCAGTTTGCGACATCTAATCGCGAACACCGGGGAGCTGTTTTTT
cdr3_aa: CASSLRHLIANTGELFF
v_call: TRBV28
clone_size: NA
j_call: TRBJ2-2
d_call: NA

cdr3_nt: TGTGCCAGCAGGAGAGGGATGGCGAGCACTGAAGCTTTCTTT
cdr3_aa: CASRRGMASTEAFF
v_call: TRBV9
clone_size: NA
j_call: TRBJ1-1
d_call: NA

cdr3_nt: TGTGCCAGCAGCCCTAGCGGGACCTCGGCCGGCAATCAGCCCCAGCATTTT
cdr3_aa: CASSPSGTSAGNQPQHF
v_call: TRBV3-1/TRBV3-2
clone_size: NA
j_call: TRBJ1-5
d_call: NA

cdr3_nt: TGCGCCAGCAGCCACCAGAGAAGCGGGGGGACCTACGAGCAGTACTTC
cdr3_aa: CASSHQRSGGTYEQYF
v_call: TRBV4-1
clone_size: NA
j_call: TRBJ2-7
d_call: TRBD2

cdr3_nt: TGTGCCAGCAGCGTTCGGACAGGGATAAGCACTGAAGCTTTCTTT
cdr3_aa: CASSVRTGISTEAFF
v_call: TRBV7-2
clone_size: NA
j_call: TRBJ1-1
d_call: TRBD1

cdr3_nt: TGTGCCAGTACCACCGGACAGGGGAACACTGAAGCTTTCTTT
cdr3_aa: CASTTGQGNTEAFF
v_call: TRBV19
clone_size: few
j_call: TRBJ1-1
d_call: TRBD1

cdr3_nt: TGTGCCAGCAGTTTAGGGGCTAGCGGGAGTGATGAGCAGTTCTTC
cdr3_aa: CASSLGASGSDEQFF
v_call: TRBV28
clone_size: few
j_call: TRBJ2-1
d_call: TRBD2

cdr3_nt: TGTGCCAGTAGTATGTTTAAGGGACAGACCTTGAACACTGAAGCTTTCTTT
cdr3_aa: CASSMFKGQTLNTEAFF
v_call: TRBV19
clone_size: NA
j_call: TRBJ1-1
d_call: TRBD1

cdr3_nt: TGTGCCAGCAGCTGGACACCTTACGAGCAGTACTTC
cdr3_aa: CASSWTPYEQYF
v_call: TRBV7-2
clone_size: NA
j_call: TRBJ2-7
d_call: NA